One and the same sample provided the 11 T cell receptor beta chains below, sequenced in a study of regulatory T cells in long-lasting Graves disease. Stated time point: persistent/refractory GD, antithyroid drugs over 5 years with positive TRAb. The TCR library was made from RNA extracted from PBMCs. Investigators prepared the TCR beta libraries by applying iRepertoire HTBI primers and Arm-PCR of CDR3 regions. Using its own MiXCR run on the multiplex PCR reads, TCRdb lists one record per CDR3 protein. The table shows under 450,000 distinct CDR3 sequences, with roughly 24% occurring only once. The source was peripheral blood mononuclear cells (PBMCs), collected when the disease was refractory, from a patient treated with antithyroid drugs. The receptors were sampled from a woman aged 40 to 49 with Graves disease.

This clonotype was detected once. The chain carries TRBV7-9 and TRBJ1-1, with D perhaps matching TRBD1 (5 bases). Between the trimmed V and J ends, which lost 3 bases and 6 bases, there was a span of 11 bases. The CDR3 covers 13 residues. In germline, CDR1 is SEHNR, CDR2 FQNEAQ (reference sequence). This CDR3 reads CASSLGGNPEAFF. The CDR3 nucleotides are TGTGCCAGCAGCTTGGGGGGAAATCCTGAAGCTTTCTTT.

This clonotype was found many times. The V call is TRBV6-1, the J call TRBJ2-5; D possibly corresponds to TRBD1 (6 bases). Trimming stripped 4 bases from V and 2 bases from J, with 8 bases between. Germline CDR1 and CDR2: MNHNS and SASEGT. This CDR3 contains 13 residues. DNA for the CDR3: TGTGCCAGCAGTGTCGGGACACAAGAGACCCAGTACTTC. Protein: CASSVGTQETQYF.

In this sample, this clonotype turned up many times. The chain recombines TRBV2 with TRBJ2-5, with TRBD2 as a possible D gene (6 bases). Germline values: CDR1 SNHLY, CDR2 FYNNEI. Trimming took 3 bases from V and 6 from J, leaving 17 bases between them. The CDR3 covers 15 residues. CDR3 sequence (DNA): TGTGCCAGCAGTGAGGTGATAACTAGCTCGAAGACCCAGTACTTC. It encodes CASSEVITSSKTQYF.

The chain uses TRBV7-9 and TRBJ1-4; 8 bases match TRBD1. The ends lost 3 bases at V and 3 bases at J; junction bases unmatched: 0. The CDR3 is 14 residues long. The germline V gene encodes CDR1 SEHNR and CDR2 FQNEAQ (reference sequence). The CDR3 nucleotides read TGTGCCAGCAGCTTCAGGGGGCCTAATGAAAAACTGTTTTTT. Amino acid sequence: CASSFRGPNEKLFF. Looking up the rest from reference TRBV7-9 and TRBJ1-4 gives the full variable domain: DTGVSQNPRHKITKRGQNVTFRCDPISEHNRLYWYRQTLGQGPEFLTYFQNEAQLEKSRLLSDRFSAERPKGSFSTLEIQRTEQGDSAMYLCASSFRGPNEKLFFGSGTQLSVL.

This clonotype was found many times. V is TRBV15 and J is TRBJ2-5; a weak D match, TRBD1 (6 bases). The CDR3 is made up of 15 amino acids. Trimming removed 4 bases at V and 5 bases at J, with 17 bases between. Looked up from germline, CDR1 is LNHNV and CDR2 is YYDKDF (reference sequence). Here the CDR3 reads CATSKKPGAKETQYF. The CDR3, as DNA: TGTGCCACCAGCAAAAAACCAGGGGCGAAGGAGACCCAGTACTTC.

The V call is TRBV4-1, the J call TRBJ1-4; D ambiguous. There are 16 residues in the CDR3. Germline V lookup: CDR1 MGHRA, CDR2 YSYEKL. V was trimmed by 1 base and J by 7 bases, leaving 16 bases between them. CDR3 sequence (DNA): TGCGCCAGCAGCCAAGTGCTGGGCAGTGAGGCTGAAAAACTGTTTTTT. This encodes CASSQVLGSEAEKLFF.

This clonotype was counted at least ten times. The chain recombines TRBV12-3 or TRBV12-4 with TRBJ2-2; 8 bases line up with TRBD2. V was pared by 5 bases and J by 0 bases, with 5 bases of the junction left unmatched. CDR3 size: 16 residues. CDR3 nucleotides: TGTGCCAGCAGTCCTCGACTAGCGCCGAACACCGGGGAGCTGTTTTTT. Translating it yields CASSPRLAPNTGELFF.

This clonotype was seen at least ten times. The rearrangement uses TRBV10-3 and TRBJ1-1; 7 bases are a match to TRBD1. V was clipped by 3 bases and J by 6 bases; unmatched bases: 7. The CDR3 is 14 residues long. Germline V gene sequence: CDR1 ENHRY, CDR2 SYGVKD. This CDR3 is CAISDRDRAPEAFF. CDR3 nucleotide sequence: TGTGCCATCAGTGACCGAGACAGGGCCCCTGAAGCTTTCTTT.

The chain carries TRBV28 and TRBJ2-7, with 13 bases lining up with TRBD2. Germline V gene data show CDR1 as MDHEN and CDR2 as SYDVKM. The trim removed 6 bases at V and 4 bases at J, leaving 15 bases unmatched. The CDR3 sequence is 18 residues long. CDR3 nucleotide sequence: TGTGCCAGCAGGTCTTGGACTAGCGGGAGATCTGTGTGGTACGAGCAGTACTTC. It encodes CASRSWTSGRSVWYEQYF.

This clonotype turned up a few times. The chain recombines TRBV29-1 with TRBJ2-7, with TRBD1 as a possible D gene (6 bases). V dropped 6 bases and J dropped 7 bases, with 10 bases sitting between them. The germline CDR1 and CDR2 sequences are SQVTM and ANQGSEA. This CDR3 spans 10 amino acids. The CDR3 reads CSVLQGEQYF. The CDR3 region has the DNA TGCAGCGTACTCCAGGGGGAGCAGTACTTC.

The chain combines TRBV28 with TRBJ1-1; the D is unclear. The CDR3 has 11 amino acids. The V gene's germline CDR1 is MDHEN and CDR2 SYDVKM. Trimming removed 6 bases from V and 7 bases from J, with 9 bases in between. CDR3 in amino acids: CASRSLGEAFF. In DNA, the CDR3 is TGTGCCAGCAGGTCATTAGGTGAAGCTTTCTTT.